This T cell receptor beta chain was observed in a study of blood T cell repertoires in COVID-19. Study information: Spain, Italy and the United States supplied samples that represented acute and convalescent COVID-19. In each case, the material was cDNA or gDNA derived from T cells, B-cell-depleted T cells, or PBMCs.

There are 14 residues in the CDR3. Germline CDR1 reads GTSNPN; CDR2 reads SVGIG (reference sequence). V shed 2 bases and J shed 3 bases, with 8 bases lying between them. Authors' processing steps: For nucleated cells, counts were estimated from reference gene primer amplification. Assay: immunoSEQ multiplex PCR; the TCRdb copy retains only in-frame clones and omits some. Clonal size and the V and J genes are those of that table, whereas D and trimming came from the DNA. The repertoire holds some 140,000 clones, about 83% seen once, with 12% in the top ten. The chain is built from TRBV30 and TRBJ1-6, with TRBD1 as a possible D gene (5 bases). The sequence derives from a woman in her fifties or sixties with COVID-19, enrolled during active disease. Specimen: peripheral blood. The CDR3 region is CAWSIGDYNSPLHF. CDR3 bases: TGTGCCTGGAGTATAGGGGACTATAATTCACCCCTCCACTTT.